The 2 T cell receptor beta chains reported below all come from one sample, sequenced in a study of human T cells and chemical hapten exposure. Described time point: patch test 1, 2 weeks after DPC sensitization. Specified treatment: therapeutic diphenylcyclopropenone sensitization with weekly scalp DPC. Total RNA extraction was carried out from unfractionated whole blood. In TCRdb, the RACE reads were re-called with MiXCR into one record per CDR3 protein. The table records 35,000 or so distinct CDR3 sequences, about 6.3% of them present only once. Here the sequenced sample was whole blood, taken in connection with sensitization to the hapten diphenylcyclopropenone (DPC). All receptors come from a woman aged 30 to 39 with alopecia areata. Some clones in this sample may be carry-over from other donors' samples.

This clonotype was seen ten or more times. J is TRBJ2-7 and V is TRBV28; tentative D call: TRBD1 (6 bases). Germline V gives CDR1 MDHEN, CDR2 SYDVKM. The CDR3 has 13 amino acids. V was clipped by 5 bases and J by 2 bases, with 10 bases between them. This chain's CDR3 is CASSHRVTYEQYF. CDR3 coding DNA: TGTGCCAGCAGTCACAGGGTAACCTACGAGCAGTACTTC.

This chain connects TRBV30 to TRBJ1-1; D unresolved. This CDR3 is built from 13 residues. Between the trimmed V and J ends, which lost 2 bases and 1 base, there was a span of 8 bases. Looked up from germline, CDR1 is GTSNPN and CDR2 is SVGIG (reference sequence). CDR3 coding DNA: TGTGCCTGGAGTATTCAGTCGAACACTGAAGCTTTCTTT. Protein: CAWSIQSNTEAFF.